This T cell receptor (beta chain) was found in a study of response to subunit inactivated influenza vaccine (dated by TCRdb to 2017 to 2018). Describing the broader study: The study used deep quantitative T cell receptor repertoire profiling to track responses to a trivalent subunit inactivated influenza vaccine.

Including cysteine and phenylalanine, the CDR3 has 11 amino acids. Only the CDR3 DNA stays, 33 bases, in frame from base 1. From the germline V gene (reference sequence), CDR1 is DFQATT and CDR2 is SNEGSKA. V gives up 6 bases and J gives up 9 bases, and the segment between their germline ends measures 11 bases. This clonotype has only a few counts. No cognate antigen has been identified for it. No base-level quality is on record; no much larger clone is a single base apart. The library was obtained by RT-PCR. Sequenced on an Illumina HiSeq 2500. TCRdb handled the public reads itself, with Q25 trimming in fastp and clone calling in MiXCR, and kept productive beta chains. Rows merge per CDR3 protein into single entries with the most common DNA and genes. Across this sample there are about 570,000 distinct CDR3 sequences, with approximately 10% seen only once. The ten largest clones take up about 10% of the sample.

What the study reported, not specific to this receptor: According to the authors, only a limited number of new T cells may be recruited by each seasonal influenza vaccination.

These data were also filed under a second study, of T cells expressing NK-cell markers. As noted in the second study: TCR beta cDNA libraries were prepared using 5'RACE template switching, which introduced a universal primer site and unique molecular identifiers. TCR beta-chain repertoires were profiled in sorted CD3+CD56+NKG2C+, CD3+CD56+NKG2C- and CD3+CD56-NKG2C+ T-cell subsets from seven or eight donors. Among the eight sequenced donors, seven were HCMV-seropositive and one was HCMV-seronegative. In several experiments an anti-gammadeltaTCR antibody was added to restrict sorting to alphabetaTCR-expressing T cells. In six donors, the dominant CD3+CD56+NKG2C+ clonotypes were among the top 10 CD8+ clonotypes and accounted for roughly 1.0-7.0% of CD8+ T cells. Those dominant clonotypes were again the most abundant among CD3+CD56-NKG2C+ cells in a handful of donors, at roughly 25-60.1%. Whether the expanded NKG2C-expressing T cell clones were specific for HCMV antigens remained unclear. The eight sequenced donors were randomly selected healthy volunteers, three men and five women. To determine HCMV serostatus, a commercial ELISA kit was used to detect HCMV-specific IgG in serum. Ficoll density gradient centrifugation was used to isolate peripheral blood mononuclear cells from blood. For about 6 donors, unsorted PBMC were also used to sequence bulk peripheral blood T-cell repertoires. cDNA synthesis was primed from the TCR beta constant segment, followed by two successive PCR amplification steps. Illumina HiSeq 2000/2500, MiSeq or NextSeq was used to sequence libraries as 2 x 150 bp reads. MIGEC handled demultiplexing of the reads and grouping by UMI, while MiTCR was used to assemble and quantify clonotypes. To exclude erroneous sequences, only TCR cDNA sequences supported by at least two reads were retained. The tcR package was used for downstream repertoire analysis, with clonotypes matched between fractions based on CDR3 nucleotide sequence plus V segment. Antigen specificity was annotated against VDJdb with VDJmatch, allowing one amino acid substitution in CDR3.

The clonotype originates from a man aged 50 to 59 who received an inactivated influenza vaccine. Donor details come from another sample of the same person, matched by shared clones. The receptor chain draws on TRBV20-1 and TRBJ2-2, with no confidently assigned D gene. The sequenced sample was PBMCs from blood, obtained on the day of vaccination. The sequence in DNA is TGCAGTGCCCCGGTTCGGAGGGAGCTGTTTTTT. It translates to CSAPVRRELFF.